The text below deals with one T cell receptor beta chain. Libraries were prepared by immunoSEQ multiplex PCR; TCRdb keeps only in-frame clonotypes and omits some of them. There are 20,000 or so clones in the sample; approximately 69% occur only once, and about 25% lies in the top ten. This record belongs to a study of cytotoxic CD8 clonotypes in ibrutinib-treated CLL. Cryopreserved PBMCs provided 2 to 2.5 micrograms of genomic DNA for the TCR beta libraries. The source of this sequence is a human donor with chronic lymphocytic leukemia. The specimen was PBMCs, collected before ibrutinib treatment.

CDR3 DNA sequence: TGTGCCAGCAGGACAGGGAAGGTCAATGAGCAGTTCTTC. It encodes CASRTGKVNEQFF. The V and J genes are TRBV2 and TRBJ2-1; 7 positions agree with TRBD1. The J segment lost 6 bases and the V segment lost 6 bases, leaving 5 bases of the junction unmatched. This CDR3 is built from 13 residues. CDR1 and CDR2 from the germline V gene are SNHLY and FYNNEI.